What follows are 2 T cell receptor beta chains derived from one specimen sequenced in a study of T cells in Graves' hyperthyroidism and ophthalmopathy. RNA transcripts gave rise to amplified TCR beta CDR3 regions. An initial round of RT-PCR targeting the TCR CDR3 relied on the HTBI primer set. TCRdb reprocessed the multiplex PCR reads with MiXCR, giving one entry per CDR3 protein. The data contain 350,000 to 400,000 distinct CDR3 sequences, about 15% of them singletons. The material sequenced was blood. These TCRs come from a woman aged 30 to 39 with Graves' hyperthyroidism.

This clonotype was seen at least ten times. J is TRBJ2-1 and V is TRBV11-2; D possibly corresponds to TRBD2 (6 bases). The germline V and J ends were trimmed by 3 bases and 5 bases, with 8 bases remaining between them. The CDR3 totals 13 residues. The germline V gene has CDR1 SGHAT and CDR2 FQNNGV. CDR3 protein: CASSLERDNEQFF. Here the CDR3 DNA reads TGTGCCAGCAGCTTGGAGCGGGACAATGAGCAGTTCTTC.

The chain combines TRBV20-1 with TRBJ1-2; a possible D gene is TRBD1 (5 bases). V lost 6 bases to trimming and J lost 4 bases, with 18 bases between them. Germline V gives CDR1 DFQATT, CDR2 SNEGSKA (reference sequence). The length of the CDR3 is 14 residues. CDR3 DNA sequence: TGCAGTGCGGACGACAGTCTCCGGGGCTATGGCTACACCTTC. Translation: CSADDSLRGYGYTF.